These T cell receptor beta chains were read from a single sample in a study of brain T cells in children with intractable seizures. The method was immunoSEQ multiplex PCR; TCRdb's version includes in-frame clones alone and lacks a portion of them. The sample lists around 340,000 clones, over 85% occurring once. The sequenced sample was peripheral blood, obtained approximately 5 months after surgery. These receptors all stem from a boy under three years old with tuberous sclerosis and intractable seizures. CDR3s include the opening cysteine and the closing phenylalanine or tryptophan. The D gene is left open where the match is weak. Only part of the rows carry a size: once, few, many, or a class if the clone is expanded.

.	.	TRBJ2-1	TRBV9	TGTGCCAGCAGCGTCGGTCCTCTTAACAATGAGCAGTTCTTC	CASSVGPLNNEQFF
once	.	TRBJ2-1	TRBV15	TGTGCCACCAGCAGAGATCGTCCAGGGAGAAGCTCCTACAATGAGCAGTTCTTC	CATSRDRPGRSSYNEQFF
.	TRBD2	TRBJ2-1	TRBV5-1	TGCGCCAGCAGCGCGGGACTAGTTCTGGATTACAATGAGCAGTTCTTC	CASSAGLVLDYNEQFF
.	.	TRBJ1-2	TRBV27	TGTGCCAGCAGTTTGGACAGCTCTACCTATGGCTACACCTTC	CASSLDSSTYGYTF
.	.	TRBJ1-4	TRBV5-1	TGCGCCAGCAGCTTGGTCGCAGGGAATGAAAAACTGTTTTTT	CASSLVAGNEKLFF
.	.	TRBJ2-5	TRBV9	TGTGCCAGCAGCGTAGGCGGGGGTAGGGGGGAGACCCAGTACTTC	CASSVGGGRGETQYF
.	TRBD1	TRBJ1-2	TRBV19	TGTGCCAGTAGTCTATATCGGGCAGGGGGCGGCTACACCTTC	CASSLYRAGGGYTF
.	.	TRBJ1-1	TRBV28	TGTGCCAGCAGCCTAGGGGGGAGAAGGACTGAAGCTTTCTTT	CASSLGGRRTEAFF
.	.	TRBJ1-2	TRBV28	TGTGCCAGCCGAACCATCTATGGCTACACCTTC	CASRTIYGYTF
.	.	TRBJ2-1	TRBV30	TGTGCCTGGAGTGTTATCTACAGTTACAATGAGCAGTTCTTC	CAWSVIYSYNEQFF
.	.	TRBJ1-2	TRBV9	TGTGCCAGCACCCTGGGGGGGCTGTCCAACTATGGCTACACCTTC	CASTLGGLSNYGYTF
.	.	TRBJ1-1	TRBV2	TGTGCCAGCAGTGCACAGTCTTACACTGAAGCTTTCTTT	CASSAQSYTEAFF
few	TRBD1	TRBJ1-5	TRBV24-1	TGTGCCACCAGTGACTCCGACAGGGGGCATCAGCCCCAGCATTTT	CATSDSDRGHQPQHF
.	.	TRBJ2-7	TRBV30	TGTGCCTGGAGTGTCGGACTGAACTCCTACGAGCAGTACTTC	CAWSVGLNSYEQYF
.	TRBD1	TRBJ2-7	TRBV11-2	TGTGCCAGCAGCTTAAACACAGGGGTCTACGAGCAGTACTTC	CASSLNTGVYEQYF
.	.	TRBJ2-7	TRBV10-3	TGTGCCATCAGTGAGTCGATGGATGCCTACCTCTACGAGCAGTACTTC	CAISESMDAYLYEQYF
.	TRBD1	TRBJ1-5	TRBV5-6	TGTGCCAGCAGTAAGGACAGGGGATTCAATCAGCCCCAGCATTTT	CASSKDRGFNQPQHF
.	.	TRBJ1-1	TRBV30	TGTGCCTGGGACCACCAGGATGCTTTCTTT	CAWDHQDAFF